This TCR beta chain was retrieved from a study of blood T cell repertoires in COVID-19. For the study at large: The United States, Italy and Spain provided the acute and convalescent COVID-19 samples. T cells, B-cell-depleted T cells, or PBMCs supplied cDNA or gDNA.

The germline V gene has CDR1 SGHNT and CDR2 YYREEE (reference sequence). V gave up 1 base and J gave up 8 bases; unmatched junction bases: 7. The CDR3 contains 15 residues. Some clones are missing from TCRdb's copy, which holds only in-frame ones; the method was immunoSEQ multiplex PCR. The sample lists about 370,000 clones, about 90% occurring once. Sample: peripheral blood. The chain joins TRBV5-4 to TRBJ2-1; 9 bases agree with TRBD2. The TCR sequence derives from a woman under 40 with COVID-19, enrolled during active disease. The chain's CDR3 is CASSLPGLATHEQFF. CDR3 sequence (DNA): TGTGCCAGCAGCTTGCCGGGACTAGCTACTCATGAGCAGTTCTTC.